This T cell receptor (beta chain) was captured in a study of blood T cell repertoires in COVID-19. About the study: Some COVID-19 samples were acute and others convalescent; all came from the United States, Italy and Spain.

The length of the CDR3 is 11 residues. Germline V gene lookup returns CDR1 DFQATT and CDR2 SNEGSKA (reference sequence). V gave up 5 bases and J gave up 10 bases, with 14 bases separating them. In the original workflow: Reference gene primer amplification gave nucleated cell count estimates. Method: immunoSEQ multiplex PCR; TCRdb's copy keeps in-frame clones and lacks some. V and J calls plus clone size are reproduced from that table; the DNA served to infer D and trimming. The sample records 260,000 or so clones, about 80% being singletons. Grouping used clinical history reported by participants in a survey and questionnaire.

This chain joins TRBV20-1 and TRBJ1-1; maybe TRBD1 (5 bases). This TCR derives from a woman in her thirties or forties who had been exposed to COVID-19. Sequenced: PBMCs or T cells enriched from blood (not recorded which). The CDR3 sequence is CSAGRERGAFF. The CDR3 DNA sequence: TGCAGTGCTGGTCGGGAGAGGGGAGCTTTCTTT.